This TCR beta chain comes out of a study of cytomegalovirus exposure and HLA in healthy donors. Overall study context: Findings of an earlier analysis included some 120 million unique TCR beta sequences from some 180 million T cells. Of the donors genotyped, approximately 400 in all, about 76% fell in the Caucasian-associated ancestry cluster. The study, taken as a whole, reports: In a later analysis, TCR beta V- and J-gene trimming was associated with a missense DCLRE1C variant.

This CDR3 comprises 15 residues. Per germline, CDR1 LGHNT and CDR2 FRNRAP. V lost 5 bases to trimming and J lost 5 bases, with 18 bases between them. Comment on this clone: Its antigen is unknown.

The PCR contained 60 Vbeta and 13 Jbeta primers. Sequenced by immunoSEQ multiplex PCR; TCRdb stores in-frame clones only, minus some. Here the sample spans over 150,000 clones, 83% being singletons. This clonotype originated in a man in his fifties in good health and CMV-seronegative. Sequencing input: PBMCs. The chain is built from TRBV12-5 and TRBJ1-1, with D possibly matching TRBD1 (6 bases). The CDR3 DNA is TGTGCTAGTGGTCTGGCGACAGGAGCGGGGACTGAAGCTTTCTTT. This sequence encodes CASGLATGAGTEAFF.